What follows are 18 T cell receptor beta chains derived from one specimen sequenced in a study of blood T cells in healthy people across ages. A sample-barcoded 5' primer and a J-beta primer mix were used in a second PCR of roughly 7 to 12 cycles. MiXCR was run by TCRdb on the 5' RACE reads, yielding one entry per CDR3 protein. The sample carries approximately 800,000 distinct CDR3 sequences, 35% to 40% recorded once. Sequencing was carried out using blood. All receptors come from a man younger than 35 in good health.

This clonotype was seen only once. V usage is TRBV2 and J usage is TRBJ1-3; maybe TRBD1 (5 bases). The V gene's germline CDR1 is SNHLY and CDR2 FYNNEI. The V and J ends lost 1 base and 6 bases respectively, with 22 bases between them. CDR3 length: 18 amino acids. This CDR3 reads CASSEVVPGPVTENTIYF. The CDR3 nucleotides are TGTGCCAGCAGTGAAGTGGTTCCGGGACCGGTAACAGAAAACACCATATATTTT.

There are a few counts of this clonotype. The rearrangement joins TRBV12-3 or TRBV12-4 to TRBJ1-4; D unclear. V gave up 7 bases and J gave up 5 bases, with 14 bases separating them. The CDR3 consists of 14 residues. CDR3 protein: CASTPRIPNEKLFF. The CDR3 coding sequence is TGTGCCAGCACCCCCCGGATCCCCAATGAAAAACTGTTTTTT.

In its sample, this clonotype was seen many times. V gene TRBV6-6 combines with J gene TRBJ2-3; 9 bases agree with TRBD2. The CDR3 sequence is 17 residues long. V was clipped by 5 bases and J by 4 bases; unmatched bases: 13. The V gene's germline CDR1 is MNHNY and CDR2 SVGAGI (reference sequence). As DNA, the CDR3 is TGTGCCAGCAGTCCCCCTGGTAGCGGGGGACGCGCAGATACGCAGTATTTT. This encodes CASSPPGSGGRADTQYF.

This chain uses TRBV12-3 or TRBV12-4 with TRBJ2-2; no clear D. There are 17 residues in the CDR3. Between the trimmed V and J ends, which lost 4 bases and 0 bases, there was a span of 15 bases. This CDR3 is CASSSSSRATNTGELFF. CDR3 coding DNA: TGTGCCAGCAGTTCGAGCTCTCGGGCCACGAACACCGGGGAGCTGTTTTTT.

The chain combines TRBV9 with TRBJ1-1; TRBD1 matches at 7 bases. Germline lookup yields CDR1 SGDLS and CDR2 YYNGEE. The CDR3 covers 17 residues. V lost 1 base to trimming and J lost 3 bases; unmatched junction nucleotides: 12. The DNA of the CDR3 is TGTGCCAGCAGCGTAAGTTTGGACAGGCCTTCGGACACTGAAGCTTTCTTT. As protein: CASSVSLDRPSDTEAFF.

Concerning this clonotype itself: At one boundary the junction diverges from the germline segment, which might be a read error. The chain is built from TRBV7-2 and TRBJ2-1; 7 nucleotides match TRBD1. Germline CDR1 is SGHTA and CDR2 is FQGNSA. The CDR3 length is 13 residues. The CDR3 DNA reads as TGTGCCAGCAGCTTCAGGGGGTACAATGGGCAGTTCTTC. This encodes CASSFRGYNGQFF.

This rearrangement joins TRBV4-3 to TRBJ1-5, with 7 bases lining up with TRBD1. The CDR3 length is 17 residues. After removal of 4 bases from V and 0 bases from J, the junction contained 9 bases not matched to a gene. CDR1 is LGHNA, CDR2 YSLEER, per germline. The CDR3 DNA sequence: TGCGCCAGCAGCCTGTATGGGGACAGATATAGCAATCAGCCCCAGCATTTT. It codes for CASSLYGDRYSNQPQHF.

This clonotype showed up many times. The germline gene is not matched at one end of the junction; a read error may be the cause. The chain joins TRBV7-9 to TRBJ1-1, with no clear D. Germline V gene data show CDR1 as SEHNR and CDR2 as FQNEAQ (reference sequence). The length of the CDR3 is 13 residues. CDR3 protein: CASSLGLGTEAFF. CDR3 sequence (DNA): TGCGCCAGCAGCTTGGGTTTGGGCACTGAAGCTTTCTTT.

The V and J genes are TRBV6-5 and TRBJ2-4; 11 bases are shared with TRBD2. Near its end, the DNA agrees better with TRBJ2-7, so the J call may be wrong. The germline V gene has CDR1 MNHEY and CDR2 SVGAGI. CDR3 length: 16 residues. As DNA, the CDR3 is TGTGCCAGCAGTTACTCTTCACGACTAGCGGGGTACGAGCAGTACTTC. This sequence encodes CASSYSSRLAGYEQYF.

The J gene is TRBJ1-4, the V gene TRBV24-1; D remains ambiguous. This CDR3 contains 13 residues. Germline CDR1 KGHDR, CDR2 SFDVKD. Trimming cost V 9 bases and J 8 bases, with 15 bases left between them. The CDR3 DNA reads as TGTGCCACCCAAGGCAGAATCGGGGAAAAACTGTTTTTT. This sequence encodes CATQGRIGEKLFF.

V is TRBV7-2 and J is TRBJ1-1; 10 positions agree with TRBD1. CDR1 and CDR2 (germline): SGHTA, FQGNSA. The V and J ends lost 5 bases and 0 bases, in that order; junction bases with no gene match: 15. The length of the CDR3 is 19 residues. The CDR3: CASSQTGTGASGMNTEAFF. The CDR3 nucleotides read TGTGCCAGCAGCCAGACCGGGACAGGGGCCTCAGGGATGAACACTGAAGCTTTCTTT.

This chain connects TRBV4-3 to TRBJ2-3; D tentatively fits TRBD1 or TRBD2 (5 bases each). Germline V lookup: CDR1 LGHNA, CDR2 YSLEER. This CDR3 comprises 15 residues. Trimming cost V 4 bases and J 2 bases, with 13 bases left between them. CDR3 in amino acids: CASSRDREDTDTQYF. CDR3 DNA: TGCGCCAGCAGCCGGGACCGAGAGGACACAGATACGCAGTATTTT.

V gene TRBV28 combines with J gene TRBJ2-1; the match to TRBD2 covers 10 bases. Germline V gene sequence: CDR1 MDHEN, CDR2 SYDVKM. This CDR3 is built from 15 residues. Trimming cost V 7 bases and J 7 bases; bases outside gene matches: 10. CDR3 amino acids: CASTGGTSGDNEQFF. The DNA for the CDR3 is TGTGCCAGCACTGGGGGTACTAGCGGGGATAATGAGCAGTTCTTC.

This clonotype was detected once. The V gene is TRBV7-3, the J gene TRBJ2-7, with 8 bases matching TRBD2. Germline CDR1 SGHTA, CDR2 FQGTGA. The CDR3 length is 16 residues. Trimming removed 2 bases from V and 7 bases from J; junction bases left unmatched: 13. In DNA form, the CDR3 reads TGTGCCAGCAGCTTAGGCCCCCGACTAGCGAGGAGTGAGCAGTACTTC. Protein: CASSLGPRLARSEQYF.

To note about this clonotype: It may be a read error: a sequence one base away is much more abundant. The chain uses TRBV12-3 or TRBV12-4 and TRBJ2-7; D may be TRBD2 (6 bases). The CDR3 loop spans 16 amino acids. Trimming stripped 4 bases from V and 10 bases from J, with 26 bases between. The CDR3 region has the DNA TGTGCCAGCAGTTCCTCGGGACTCTCAAGGGAAGAGATCCAGTACTTC. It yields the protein CASSSSGLSREEIQYF.

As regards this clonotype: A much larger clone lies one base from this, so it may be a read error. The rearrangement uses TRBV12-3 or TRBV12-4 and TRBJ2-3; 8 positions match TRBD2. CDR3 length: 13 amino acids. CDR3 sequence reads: CASVGLVADAQYF. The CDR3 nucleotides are TGTGCCAGCGTGGGACTAGTGGCAGATGCGCAGTATTTT.

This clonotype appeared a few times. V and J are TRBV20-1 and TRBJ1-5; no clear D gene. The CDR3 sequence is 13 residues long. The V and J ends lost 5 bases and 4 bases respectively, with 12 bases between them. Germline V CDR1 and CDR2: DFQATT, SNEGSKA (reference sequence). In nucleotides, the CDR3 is TGCAGTGCTGCCGGGAAACTTAATCAGCCCCAGCATTTT. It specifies CSAAGKLNQPQHF.

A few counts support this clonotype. CDR3 loop: CASSQDRGDEQFF. For the CDR3, the DNA is TGTGCCAGCAGCCAAGACAGGGGGGATGAGCAGTTCTTC. This chain connects TRBV7-9 to TRBJ2-1; 9 bases are a match to TRBD1. CDR3 length: 13 amino acids. Germline V gives CDR1 SEHNR, CDR2 FQNEAQ (reference sequence). The V and J ends lost 5 bases and 8 bases, in that order; junction bases with no gene match: 4.